These 15 T cell receptor beta chains were sequenced from one sample in a study of T cells expressing NK-cell markers. From its re-call of the 5' RACE reads, TCRdb lists each CDR3 protein once, without DNA. Listed are about 450,000 distinct CDR3 sequences; 6% to 9.5% falls within the top ten. Sample: blood T cells: a sorted CD56 or NKG2C T cell subset, CD4+ or CD8+ T cells, or bulk PBMC T cells (not recorded which). These receptors were collected from a woman aged 18-69 years in good health.

The rearrangement links TRBV28 to TRBJ2-7; without DNA, the TCRdb call of TRBD1 cannot be checked. This CDR3 has 13 residues. CDR1 MDHEN and CDR2 SYDVKM come from the germline V gene. CDR3 sequence reads: CASSLPGINEQYF.

The rearrangement links TRBV5-6 to TRBJ2-6. Germline assignment: CDR1 SGHDT and CDR2 YYEEEE. There are 17 residues in the CDR3. The CDR3: CASSLPEPRSGANVLTF. Full variable domain (remainder filled in from reference TRBV5-6 and TRBJ2-6): DAGVTQSPTHLIKTRGQQVTLRCSPKSGHDTVSWYQQALGQGPQFIFQYYEEEERQRGNFPDRFSGHQFPNYSSELNVNALLLGDSALYLCASSLPEPRSGANVLTFGAGSRLTVL.

This chain uses TRBV18 with TRBJ1-6; TCRdb indicates TRBD1, and absent DNA this call remains unverified. The germline V gene encodes CDR1 KGHSH and CDR2 LQKENI. The CDR3 has 15 amino acids. This CDR3 reads CASSQGQASNSPLHF. The full variable domain, with the rest looked up from reference TRBV18 and TRBJ1-6, is NAGVMQNPRHLVRRRGQEARLRCSPMKGHSHVYWYRQLPEEGLKFMVYLQKENIIDESGMPKERFSAEFPKEGPSILRIQQVVRGDSAAYFCASSQGQASNSPLHFGNGTRLTVT.

The V gene is TRBV10-2, the J gene TRBJ1-5. The CDR3 contains 13 residues. Germline CDR1 is WSHSY and CDR2 is SAAADI. The CDR3 is CASSVAGNQPQHF.

V usage is TRBV28 and J usage is TRBJ2-3; TCRdb lists TRBD2, though no DNA is available to test this call. In germline, CDR1 is MDHEN, CDR2 SYDVKM. The CDR3 covers 14 residues. CDR3 region: CASSFTRGTDTQYF.

The chain recombines TRBV6-2 or TRBV6-3 with TRBJ2-1; TCRdb's D gene call, TRBD1, goes unchecked for lack of DNA. Per the germline V gene, CDR1 is MNHEY and CDR2 is SVGEGT. The CDR3 totals 14 residues. The CDR3 is CASSLGGAYNEQFF.

CDR3 loop: CASSPVGRFPTQGYTF. The V gene is TRBV21-1, the J gene TRBJ1-2. TRBV21-1 is a listed pseudogene. The CDR3 totals 16 residues.

V and J are TRBV20-1 and TRBJ1-5. The CDR3 totals 15 residues. Germline CDR1 DFQATT, CDR2 SNEGSKA (reference sequence). This CDR3 is CSARGRPNSNQPQHF.

The chain recombines TRBV20-1 with TRBJ2-7; TCRdb picks TRBD2, but there is no DNA to check that call. This CDR3 is built from 13 residues. Germline V gene data show CDR1 as DFQATT and CDR2 as SNEGSKA (reference sequence). CDR3 protein: CSALGIRQYEQYF.

The J gene is TRBJ2-2, the V gene TRBV7-2; TCRdb indicates TRBD2, and absent DNA this call remains unverified. CDR1 is SGHTA, CDR2 FQGNSA, per germline. CDR3 length: 16 amino acids. The CDR3: CASSARGTTNTGELFF. Combining the CDR3 with reference TRBV7-2 and TRBJ2-2 gives the whole variable domain GAGVSQSPSNKVTEKGKDVELRCDPISGHTALYWYRQSLGQGLEFLIYFQGNSAPDKSGLPSDRFSAERTGGSVSTLTIQRTQQEDSAVYLCASSARGTTNTGELFFGEGSRLTVL.

The chain couples TRBV24-1 to TRBJ2-6; TCRdb proposes TRBD1, but this gene call is untestable without DNA. The germline V gene has CDR1 KGHDR and CDR2 SFDVKD. The CDR3 length is 18 residues. The CDR3 protein is CATSDAGTGGSGANVLTF.

This chain uses TRBV5-1 with TRBJ1-1; the TCRdb D gene call, TRBD1, has no DNA to confirm it. The germline CDR1 and CDR2 sequences are SGHRS and YFSETQ. The CDR3 extends over 15 amino acids. CDR3 protein: CASSTQPTGDTEAFF.

V gene TRBV11-1 combines with J gene TRBJ2-1; the TRBD2 assignment by TCRdb is unverifiable without DNA. The CDR3 consists of 19 residues. Per germline, CDR1 SGHAT and CDR2 FQDESV (reference sequence). CDR3: CASSSPATYAGGITNEQFF.

The J gene is TRBJ2-3, the V gene TRBV30. The germline V gene encodes CDR1 GTSNPN and CDR2 SVGIG (reference sequence). The CDR3 consists of 12 residues. CDR3 residues: CAWSRPPDTQYF.

The V and J genes are TRBV4-2 and TRBJ2-5; TCRdb picks TRBD1, but there is no DNA to check that call. The length of the CDR3 is 14 residues. CDR1 LGHNA and CDR2 YNFKEQ come from the germline V gene. Here the CDR3 reads CASSQEATEETQYF.